The 14 T cell receptor beta chains listed next were all sequenced from one sample in a study of Ad26.COV2.S vaccination and SARS-CoV-2 variants. Assay used: immunoSEQ multiplex PCR; TCRdb lists only in-frame clones, some missing. The sample holds 75,000 to 100,000 clones, approximately 82% seen once. The material sequenced was peripheral blood, taken after recovery from COVID-19. These receptors were obtained from a human donor who had recovered from COVID-19.

The rearrangement joins TRBV4-2 to TRBJ2-1; 12 bases line up with TRBD2. The CDR3 spans 16 residues. The V gene end was trimmed by 4 bases and the J gene end by 7 bases; junction bases not matched to a gene: 8. The V gene's germline CDR1 is LGHNA and CDR2 YNFKEQ. CDR3 loop: CASSPETSGRLNEQFF. The DNA for the CDR3 is TGTGCCAGCAGCCCTGAGACTAGCGGGAGACTAAATGAGCAGTTCTTC.

This chain uses TRBV10-2 with TRBJ1-2; perhaps TRBD1 as D (6 bases). V was trimmed by 10 bases and J by 0 bases, leaving 12 bases between them. Germline CDR1 and CDR2: WSHSY and SAAADI. The CDR3 contains 13 residues. The CDR3 region has the DNA TGCGCCACCTCGGACAGAGCTAACTATGGCTACACCTTC. The encoded protein is CATSDRANYGYTF.

The chain combines TRBV5-1 with TRBJ2-3; D not resolved. V lost 0 bases to trimming and J lost 0 bases, with 11 bases between them. The CDR3 runs to 16 residues. Per the germline V gene, CDR1 is SGHRS and CDR2 is YFSETQ. The CDR3 coding sequence is TGCGCCAGCAGCTTGGGCCCGTTGACTAGCACAGATACGCAGTATTTT. This gives the protein CASSLGPLTSTDTQYF.

The rearrangement joins TRBV28 to TRBJ2-6; D is undetermined. This CDR3 comprises 18 residues. V lost 1 base, J lost 0 bases, and 13 bases lay in between. Looked up from germline, CDR1 is MDHEN and CDR2 is SYDVKM. The CDR3 region has the DNA TGTGCCAGCAGTTTATTTGGATCGTCGGACTCTGGGGCCAACGTCCTGACTTTC. Its translation is CASSLFGSSDSGANVLTF.

This chain connects TRBV18 to TRBJ2-3; 9 nucleotides line up with TRBD2. Germline V lookup: CDR1 KGHSH, CDR2 LQKENI. The CDR3 is made up of 15 amino acids. J lost 1 base, V lost 6 bases, and 5 bases had no gene match. The CDR3 nucleotides are TGTGCCAGCTCCAATAGCGGGGGACGCACAGATACGCAGTATTTT. It is translated as CASSNSGGRTDTQYF.

The chain carries TRBV9 and TRBJ2-1, with 13 bases fitting TRBD2. Germline lookup yields CDR1 SGDLS and CDR2 YYNGEE. Trimming removed 0 bases from V and 7 bases from J; junction bases left unmatched: 1. The CDR3 is 15 amino acids. The CDR3 sequence: CASSVGLAGGNEQFF. The CDR3 nucleotides read TGTGCCAGCAGCGTAGGACTAGCGGGAGGAAATGAGCAGTTCTTC.

The genes are TRBV24-1 and TRBJ1-5; D might be TRBD1 (5 bases). The V end was cut by 7 bases, the J end by 2 bases, with 11 bases between. This CDR3 is built from 14 residues. The germline gives CDR1 KGHDR, CDR2 SFDVKD. CDR3 region: CATRAGDGNQPQHF. The CDR3 nucleotides are TGTGCCACCAGGGCTGGGGACGGCAATCAGCCCCAGCATTTT.

CDR3 residues: CASSQAGREETQYF. The CDR3 coding sequence is TGTGCCAGCAGCCAAGCTGGAAGGGAAGAGACCCAGTACTTC. The gene calls are TRBV3-1 (or the pseudogene TRBV3-2) and TRBJ2-5; D uncertain. Per the germline V gene, CDR1 is LGHDT and CDR2 is YNNKEL (reference sequence). This CDR3 has 14 residues. V lost 1 base and J lost 3, with 9 bases in between.

This clone turned up a few times. The chain is built from TRBV19 and TRBJ1-5; perhaps TRBD1 as D (6 bases). Trimming stripped 3 bases from V and 4 bases from J, with 13 bases between. This CDR3 is built from 15 residues. Germline CDR1 LNHDA, CDR2 SQIVND (reference sequence). The CDR3 loop is CASSITGQINQPQHF. The CDR3 DNA reads TGTGCCAGTAGTATCACCGGACAGATTAATCAGCCCCAGCATTTT. The full variable domain, completed using reference TRBV19 and TRBJ1-5, is DGGITQSPKYLFRKEGQNVTLSCEQNLNHDAMYWYRQDPGQGLRLIYYSQIVNDFQKGDIAEGYSVSREKKESFPLTVTSAQKNPTAFYLCASSITGQINQPQHFGDGTRLSIL.

The rearrangement joins TRBV3-1 (or the pseudogene TRBV3-2) to TRBJ2-1; 16 bases map to TRBD2. The trim removed 6 bases at V and 9 bases at J, leaving 8 bases unmatched. CDR1 and CDR2 (germline): LGHDT, YNNKEL (reference sequence). The CDR3 spans 16 residues. CDR3 sequence: CASSQSGTSGRGEQFF. The CDR3 nucleotides read TGTGCCAGCAGTCAGTCCGGGACTAGCGGGAGGGGTGAGCAGTTCTTC.

The chain couples TRBV12-3 or TRBV12-4 to TRBJ2-1; TRBD1 is a possible D gene (6 bases). This CDR3 has 11 residues. V was cut by 3 bases and J by 13 bases, with 10 bases left in between. For the CDR3, the DNA is TGTGCCAGCAGTTTTGAGGGGGAACAGTTCTTC. It yields the protein CASSFEGEQFF.

The CDR3, as DNA: TGTGCCGTGGGGGGAGGTTCGGTGGGGAATGAGCAGTTCTTC. It specifies CAVGGGSVGNEQFF. This rearrangement joins TRBV28 to TRBJ2-1, with TRBD2 as a possible D gene (6 bases). Between the trimmed V and J ends, which lost 11 bases and 7 bases, there was a span of 21 bases. This CDR3 spans 14 amino acids. Per germline, CDR1 MDHEN and CDR2 SYDVKM.

J is TRBJ2-5 and V is TRBV7-6, with D possibly TRBD2 on 6 matching bases. Germline loops: CDR1 SGHVS, CDR2 FNYEAQ. The V and J ends lost 5 bases and 5 bases respectively, with 18 bases between them. This CDR3 has 15 amino acids. The CDR3 nucleotides are TGTGCCAGCAGCACCCGGGACTCTCTTCGGGAGACCCAGTACTTC. It encodes CASSTRDSLRETQYF.

The V gene is TRBV29-1, the J gene TRBJ2-7, with D maybe TRBD2 (5 bases). Trimming stripped 6 bases from V and 1 base from J, with 7 bases between. Germline CDR1 and CDR2: SQVTM and ANQGSEA. The CDR3 runs to 11 residues. CDR3: CSVTSSYEQYF. The CDR3 DNA reads as TGCAGCGTCACTAGTTCCTACGAGCAGTACTTC.